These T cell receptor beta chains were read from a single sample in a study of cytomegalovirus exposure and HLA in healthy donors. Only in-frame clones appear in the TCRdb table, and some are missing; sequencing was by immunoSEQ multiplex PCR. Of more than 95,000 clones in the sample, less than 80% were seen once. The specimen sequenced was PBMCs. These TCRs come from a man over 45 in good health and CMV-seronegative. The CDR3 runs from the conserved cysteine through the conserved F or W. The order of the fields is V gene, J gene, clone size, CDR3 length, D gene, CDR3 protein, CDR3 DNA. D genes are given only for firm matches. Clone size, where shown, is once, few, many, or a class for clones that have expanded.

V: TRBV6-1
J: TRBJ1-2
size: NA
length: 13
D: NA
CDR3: CASSEGANYGYTF
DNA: TGTGCCAGCAGTGAAGGAGCTAACTATGGCTACACCTTC

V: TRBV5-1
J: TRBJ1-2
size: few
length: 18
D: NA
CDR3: CASSLGPPGRTTSYGYTF
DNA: TGCGCCAGCAGCTTAGGACCGCCGGGGAGGACGACGTCTTATGGCTACACCTTC

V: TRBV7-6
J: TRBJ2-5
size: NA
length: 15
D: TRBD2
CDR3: CASRIGTSGQETQYF
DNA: TGTGCCAGCAGGATAGGGACTAGCGGGCAAGAGACCCAGTACTTC

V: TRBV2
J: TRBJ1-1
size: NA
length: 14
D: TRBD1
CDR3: CASSTDRGNTEAFF
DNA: TGTGCCAGCAGCACCGACAGGGGAAACACTGAAGCTTTCTTT

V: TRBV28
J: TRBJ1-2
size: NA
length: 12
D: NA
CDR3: CASSVQNYGYTF
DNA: TGTGCCAGCAGCGTACAGAACTATGGCTACACCTTC

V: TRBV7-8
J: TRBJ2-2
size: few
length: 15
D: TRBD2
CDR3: CASSSRGDRAGELFF
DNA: TGTGCCAGCAGCTCCCGGGGGGATAGGGCCGGGGAGCTGTTTTTT

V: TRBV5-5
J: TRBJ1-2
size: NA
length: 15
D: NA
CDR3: CASSMGKGSSYGYTF
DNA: TGTGCCAGCAGCATGGGAAAGGGGTCTTCCTATGGCTACACCTTC

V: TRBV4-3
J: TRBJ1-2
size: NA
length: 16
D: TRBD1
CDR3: CVSSQDWGRGPEGYTF
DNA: TGCGTCAGCAGCCAAGATTGGGGCAGGGGGCCTGAGGGCTACACCTTC

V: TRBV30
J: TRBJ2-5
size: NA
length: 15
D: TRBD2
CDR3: CAWSDLSGGGETQYF
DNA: TGTGCCTGGAGTGACCTCAGCGGGGGAGGGGAGACCCAGTACTTC

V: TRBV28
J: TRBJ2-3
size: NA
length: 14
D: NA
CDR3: CASSLSFSTDTQYF
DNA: TGTGCCAGCAGTTTATCCTTTAGCACAGATACGCAGTATTTT

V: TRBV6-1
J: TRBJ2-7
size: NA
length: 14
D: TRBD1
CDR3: CASIRDRVSYEQYF
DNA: TGTGCCAGCATAAGGGACAGGGTGTCCTACGAGCAGTACTTC

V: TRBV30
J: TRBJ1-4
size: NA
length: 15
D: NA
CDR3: CAWSVPRATNEKLFF
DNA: TGTGCCTGGAGTGTACCTCGAGCAACTAATGAAAAACTGTTTTTT

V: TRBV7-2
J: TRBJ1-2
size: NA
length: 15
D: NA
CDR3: CASSLLAPSTYGYTF
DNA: TGTGCCAGCAGCTTACTAGCACCTTCCACCTATGGCTACACCTTC

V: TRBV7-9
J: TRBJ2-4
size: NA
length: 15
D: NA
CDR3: CASSLNRVRGNIQYF
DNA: TGTGCCAGCAGCCTTAACAGGGTGAGGGGAAACATTCAGTACTTC

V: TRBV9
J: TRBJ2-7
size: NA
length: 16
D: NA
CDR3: CASSVAAEGGFYEQYF
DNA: TGTGCCAGCAGCGTAGCGGCAGAGGGAGGTTTCTACGAGCAGTACTTC

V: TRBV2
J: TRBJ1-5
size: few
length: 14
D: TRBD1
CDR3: CASSDRGLGQPQHF
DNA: TGTGCCAGCTCTGACAGGGGGCTAGGACAGCCCCAGCATTTT

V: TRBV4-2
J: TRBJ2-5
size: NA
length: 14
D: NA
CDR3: CASSPGGAQETQYF
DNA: TGTGCCAGCAGCCCTGGGGGGGCCCAAGAGACCCAGTACTTC

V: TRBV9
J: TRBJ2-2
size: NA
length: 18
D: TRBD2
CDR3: CAGSVEGSGTENTGELFF
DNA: TGTGCCGGCAGCGTAGAGGGTAGCGGGACGGAAAACACCGGGGAGCTGTTTTTT

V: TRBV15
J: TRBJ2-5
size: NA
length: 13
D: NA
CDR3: CATSRDLLETQYF
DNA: TGTGCCACCAGCAGAGATCTCTTGGAGACCCAGTACTTC

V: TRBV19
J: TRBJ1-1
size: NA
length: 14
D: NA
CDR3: CASSPTPLDTEAFF
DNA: TGTGCCAGTAGTCCCACCCCCTTAGACACTGAAGCTTTCTTT

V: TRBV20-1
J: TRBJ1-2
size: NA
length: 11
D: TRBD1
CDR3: CSAPPGQGPTF
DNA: TGCAGTGCTCCCCCGGGACAGGGTCCCACCTTC

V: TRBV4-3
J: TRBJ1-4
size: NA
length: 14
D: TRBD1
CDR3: CASSQRQGNEKLFF
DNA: TGCGCCAGCAGCCAACGACAGGGGAATGAAAAACTGTTTTTT

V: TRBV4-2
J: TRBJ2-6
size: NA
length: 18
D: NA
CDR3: CASSQDGGSGSGANVLTF
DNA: TGTGCCAGCAGCCAAGATGGGGGGAGCGGCTCTGGGGCCAACGTCCTGACTTTC

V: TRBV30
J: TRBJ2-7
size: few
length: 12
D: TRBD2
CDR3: CASRGDSYEQYF
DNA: TGTGCCAGCCGGGGGGACTCCTACGAGCAGTACTTC